The following is a T cell receptor (beta chain) sequence with its context. This CDR3 region has 16 residues. The germline CDR1 and CDR2 sequences are SGHRS and YFSETQ. V lost 0 bases, J lost 0 bases, and 10 bases lay in between. The sample originates from a study of blood T cell repertoires in COVID-19. Study-wide background: The United States, Italy and Spain provided the acute and convalescent COVID-19 samples. Sample material is recorded as cDNA or gDNA derived from T cells, B-cell-depleted T cells, or PBMCs.

As originally analysed: Researchers report that nucleated cell counts were estimated from reference gene primer amplification. The method was immunoSEQ multiplex PCR; TCRdb's version includes in-frame clones alone and lacks a portion of them. V and J calls and clone size come straight from that table; D and trimming were deduced from the DNA. The table lists about 340,000 clones, around 88% of them singletons. The V and J genes are TRBV5-1 and TRBJ2-1; no firm D call. Sequencing used peripheral blood. The sequence derives from a man aged 25 to 40 with active or convalescent COVID-19. CDR3 nucleotides: TGCGCCAGCAGCTTGGCCTCGCGGTACTCCTACAATGAGCAGTTCTTC. Translation gives CASSLASRYSYNEQFF.